This TCR beta chain was captured by sequencing in a study of cytomegalovirus exposure and HLA in healthy donors. Study conclusions and caveats: HLA allele associations emerged for roughly 17,000 TCR beta sequences in a later analysis, at 0.05 false discovery rate. Specificity for CMV antigens was confirmed in vitro for three of the CMV-associated chains.

There were likely unrecorded immune exposures, though donors were nominally healthy when sampled. Vbeta (60) and Jbeta (13) primers were used in the PCR. The protocol was immunoSEQ multiplex PCR, while the TCRdb copy is restricted to in-frame clones and leaves out a portion. The sample carries 75,000 to 100,000 clones, roughly 79% recorded once. The CDR3 is 15 residues long. Germline values: CDR1 SQVTM, CDR2 ANQGSEA. V lost 6 bases to trimming and J lost 3 bases; unmatched junction nucleotides: 9. Notes on this clone: Its antigen is undetermined.

V usage is TRBV29-1 and J usage is TRBJ2-2, with 8 nucleotides matching TRBD1. Sequencing was done on a sample of PBMCs. This receptor was identified in a female donor in good health and CMV-seropositive. The CDR3 loop reads CSVPPPGGHTGELFF. CDR3 in DNA: TGCAGCGTCCCACCCCCAGGGGGCCACACCGGGGAGCTGTTTTTT.